This entry concerns a single T cell receptor beta chain. Its antigen is as yet unknown. This entry is derived from a study of T cell responses to AZD1222 COVID-19 vaccine. The repertoire was sequenced with immunoSEQ multiplex PCR; TCRdb's copy has only in-frame clones and lacks some. The data show 140,000 to 150,000 clones, roughly 90% seen once. Study-level results: Dominant at 160-218 and 743-854, vaccine-associated CD4 TCRs also spanned spike. Reportedly, close to half of spike-specific TCRs are directed against unmutated variant regions. Clonal diversity was possibly underestimated, and white British individuals and females predominated among donors.

The CDR3 length is 14 residues. V was pared by 0 bases and J by 4 bases, with 6 bases between. The germline V gene encodes CDR1 LNHNV and CDR2 YYDKDF (reference sequence). The V call is TRBV15, the J call TRBJ2-2; D unclear. Material: peripheral blood, obtained 28 days after the second AZD1222 dose. The TCR comes from an adult who received the AZD1222 COVID-19 vaccine. The CDR3 DNA is TGTGCCACCAGCAGAGAGACAATCACCGGGGAGCTGTTTTTT. Translating gives CATSRETITGELFF.